This passage covers 28 T cell receptor beta chains from one sample sequenced in a study of blood T cell repertoires in COVID-19. Sequencing used immunoSEQ multiplex PCR; TCRdb keeps in-frame clones, though not all of them. The data hold about 240,000 clones, with over 80% observed a single time. What was sequenced was PBMCs or T cells enriched from blood (not recorded which). All receptors derive from a woman aged 25 to 39 with acute COVID-19.

The chain carries TRBV7-6 and TRBJ2-1; possibly TRBD1 for D (5 bases). CDR1 and CDR2 from the germline V gene are SGHVS and FNYEAQ. The V gene lost 0 bases and the J gene lost 0 bases, with 6 bases spanning the gap. CDR3 length: 15 amino acids. The CDR3 loop is CASSLAQGSYNEQFF. DNA of the CDR3: TGTGCCAGCAGCTTAGCGCAGGGCTCCTACAATGAGCAGTTCTTC.

The genes are TRBV19 and TRBJ2-3, with D perhaps TRBD1 (8 bases). Germline values: CDR1 LNHDA, CDR2 SQIVND (reference sequence). The germline V and J ends were trimmed by 3 bases and 2 bases, with 15 bases remaining between them. This CDR3 contains 16 residues. CDR3 nucleotide sequence: TGTGCCAGTAGTATTCGAGCGGGACAGGACACAGATACGCAGTATTTT. This gives the protein CASSIRAGQDTDTQYF.

The V gene is TRBV19, the J gene TRBJ1-5; D call uncertain. The CDR3 sequence is 13 residues long. V was trimmed by 5 bases and J by 1 base, leaving 6 bases between them. Germline CDR1 LNHDA, CDR2 SQIVND (reference sequence). The DNA of the CDR3 is TGTGCCAGTAGTGTGAGAAGCAATCAGCCCCAGCATTTT. It codes for CASSVRSNQPQHF.

The chain joins TRBV5-1 to TRBJ2-5; 8 bases map to TRBD2. V gave up 2 bases and J gave up 1 base; unmatched junction bases: 7. The CDR3 contains 16 residues. Germline V gene lookup returns CDR1 SGHRS and CDR2 YFSETQ. The CDR3 region is CASSLGWRGVQETQYF. DNA for the CDR3: TGCGCCAGCAGCTTAGGCTGGCGGGGGGTCCAAGAGACCCAGTACTTC. The variable domain in full, completed from reference TRBV5-1 and TRBJ2-5, reads KAGVTQTPRYLIKTRGQQVTLSCSPISGHRSVSWYQQTPGQGLQFLFEYFSETQRNKGNFPGRFSGRQFSNSRSEMNVSTLELGDSALYLCASSLGWRGVQETQYFGPGTRLLVL.

This clone was counted a single time. The chain links TRBV5-1 to TRBJ2-3; a weak D match, TRBD2 (6 bases). Per the germline V gene, CDR1 is SGHRS and CDR2 is YFSETQ. The V end lost 6 bases, the J end lost 11 bases, and 19 bases lay between the germline ends. The CDR3 extends over 13 amino acids. In DNA, the CDR3 is TGCGCCAGCAACCGTCGGGGGACCGGGGAGCAGTATTTT. It yields the protein CASNRRGTGEQYF.

This clone has a handful of counts. CDR3 residues: CASSLGQGVSYGYTF. CDR3 coding DNA: TGTGCCAGCAGCTTGGGACAGGGAGTTTCCTATGGCTACACCTTC. The chain has TRBV7-9 and TRBJ1-2; 9 nucleotides align to TRBD1. Trimming removed 3 bases from V and 4 bases from J; junction bases left unmatched: 6. Germline-derived CDR1 and CDR2 are SEHNR and FQNEAQ (reference sequence). The CDR3 has 15 amino acids.

The rearrangement links TRBV4-1 to TRBJ2-2, with 9 positions matching TRBD2. The CDR3 spans 15 residues. Per the germline V gene, CDR1 is MGHRA and CDR2 is YSYEKL. With V trimmed by 1 base and J by 9 bases, 6 bases remained unmatched. This chain's CDR3 is CASSQVGLARRELFF. CDR3 DNA sequence: TGCGCCAGCAGCCAAGTCGGACTAGCGAGGAGGGAGCTGTTTTTT.

This rearrangement joins TRBV7-9 to TRBJ1-6, with 8 bases identical to TRBD1. This CDR3 comprises 14 residues. The ends lost 7 bases at V and 10 bases at J; junction bases unmatched: 9. Germline-derived CDR1 and CDR2 are SEHNR and FQNEAQ (reference sequence). The CDR3 is CASTLTGENSPLHF. Written as DNA, the CDR3 is TGTGCCAGCACCCTGACAGGGGAGAACTCACCCCTCCACTTT.

V is TRBV7-6 and J is TRBJ2-5, with 7 bases aligning to TRBD2. The CDR3 has 15 residues. Unmatched junction bases numbered 10, after V lost 1 base and J lost 8 bases. Germline lookup yields CDR1 SGHVS and CDR2 FNYEAQ. CDR3 sequence (DNA): TGTGCCAGCAGCTTAGGGGGAGGGGAACTGGAAACCCAGTACTTC. It codes for CASSLGGGELETQYF. The full variable domain, rest sourced from reference TRBV7-6 and TRBJ2-5, is GAGVSQSPRYKVTKRGQDVALRCDPISGHVSLYWYRQALGQGPEFLTYFNYEAQQDKSGLPNDRFSAERPEGSISTLTIQRTEQRDSAMYRCASSLGGGELETQYFGPGTRLLVL.

J is TRBJ1-3 and V is TRBV5-6, with TRBD1 matching 8 bases. CDR1 SGHDT and CDR2 YYEEEE come from the germline V gene. The J segment lost 8 bases and the V segment lost 4 bases, leaving 8 bases of the junction unmatched. CDR3 length: 14 residues. CDR3 coding DNA: TGTGCCAGCAGCGGCAGGGGGCTGATTGACACCATATATTTT. Protein product: CASSGRGLIDTIYF.

The rearrangement links TRBV5-1 to TRBJ1-1; unclear D gene. This CDR3 has 14 amino acids. The V end was cut by 1 base, the J end by 1 base, with 8 bases between. Germline V CDR1 and CDR2: SGHRS, YFSETQ. The DNA of the CDR3 is TGCGCCAGCAGCTTGACCTACCGGAACACTGAAGCTTTCTTT. Protein product: CASSLTYRNTEAFF.

V and J are TRBV7-2 and TRBJ2-3; possible D gene TRBD1, 6 bases. V gave up 3 bases and J gave up 0 bases, with 13 bases separating them. Germline V gene sequence: CDR1 SGHTA, CDR2 FQGNSA. The CDR3 runs 16 residues. CDR3 sequence: CASSFARRGSTDTQYF. The CDR3 DNA is TGTGCCAGCAGCTTCGCCCGCAGGGGAAGCACAGATACGCAGTATTTT. The whole variable domain, remainder taken from reference TRBV7-2 and TRBJ2-3, is GAGVSQSPSNKVTEKGKDVELRCDPISGHTALYWYRQSLGQGLEFLIYFQGNSAPDKSGLPSDRFSAERTGGSVSTLTIQRTQQEDSAVYLCASSFARRGSTDTQYFGPGTRLTVL.

The chain carries TRBV2 and TRBJ1-5; 9 nucleotides align to TRBD1. Germline V gene lookup returns CDR1 SNHLY and CDR2 FYNNEI. The CDR3 spans 16 residues. Trimming at V came to 7 bases and at J to 2 bases, leaving 9 bases not matched to a gene. CDR3 DNA: TGTGCCAGCACCCCTAGGACAGGGGCGGGCAATCAGCCCCAGCATTTT. Its protein is CASTPRTGAGNQPQHF.

The rearrangement joins TRBV7-2 to TRBJ2-3; possibly TRBD2 for D (7 bases). V gave up 5 bases and J gave up 1 base, with 16 bases separating them. The germline gives CDR1 SGHTA, CDR2 FQGNSA. The CDR3 runs to 16 residues. The CDR3 nucleotides read TGTGCCAGCAGCGTCCGCGCGGGGGCCGGCACAGATACGCAGTATTTT. The encoded protein is CASSVRAGAGTDTQYF.

This chain joins TRBV5-1 and TRBJ1-5; 7 bases fit TRBD1. The V and J ends lost 0 bases and 5 bases, in that order; junction bases with no gene match: 11. This CDR3 region has 17 residues. CDR1 is SGHRS, CDR2 YFSETQ, per germline. CDR3 amino acids: CASSLGLGGQADQPQHF. CDR3 nucleotide sequence: TGCGCCAGCAGCTTGGGACTGGGAGGACAGGCGGATCAGCCCCAGCATTTT.

V gene TRBV5-5 combines with J gene TRBJ1-4, with TRBD1 matching over 10 bases. The germline CDR1 and CDR2 sequences are SGHKS and YYEKEE (reference sequence). The trim removed 5 bases at V and 8 bases at J, leaving 6 bases unmatched. The CDR3 contains 14 residues. CDR3 protein: CASRGGTGDEKLFF. For the CDR3, the DNA is TGTGCCAGCAGGGGCGGGACAGGGGACGAAAAACTGTTTTTT.

This chain uses TRBV5-1 with TRBJ1-6, with D tentatively TRBD1 (6 bases). Trimming shortened V by 4 bases and J by 9 bases, and 17 bases separated the two germline ends. Germline-derived CDR1 and CDR2 are SGHRS and YFSETQ. The CDR3 is 15 amino acids. CDR3 loop: CASSPLGGQGSPLHF. CDR3 DNA sequence: TGCGCCAGCAGCCCCCTAGGGGGACAAGGTTCACCCCTCCACTTT.

J is TRBJ1-4 and V is TRBV18, with 9 bases lining up with TRBD1. J gave up 8 bases and V 3 bases, and 4 bases lay outside the gene matches. CDR1 KGHSH and CDR2 LQKENI come from the germline V gene. This CDR3 contains 14 residues. As DNA, the CDR3 is TGTGCCAGCTCACCCTCCGGACAGGGGGAAAAACTGTTTTTT. It translates to CASSPSGQGEKLFF. Based on the CDR3 plus reference TRBV18 and TRBJ1-4, the full variable domain is NAGVMQNPRHLVRRRGQEARLRCSPMKGHSHVYWYRQLPEEGLKFMVYLQKENIIDESGMPKERFSAEFPKEGPSILRIQQVVRGDSAAYFCASSPSGQGEKLFFGSGTQLSVL.

This clone appeared a single time. The chain uses TRBV10-3 and TRBJ2-5; D ambiguous. The CDR3 loop spans 14 amino acids. Trimming stripped 0 bases from V and 2 bases from J, with 7 bases between. The germline V gene has CDR1 ENHRY and CDR2 SYGVKD. CDR3 nucleotide sequence: TGTGCCATCAGTGAGTCAAACAGTCAAGAGACCCAGTACTTC. Translated: CAISESNSQETQYF.

This clone was found once. CDR3 DNA: TGTGCCACCAGCCCTGGGGCAGCCCACACTGAAGCTTTCTTT. Translating gives CATSPGAAHTEAFF. The rearrangement uses TRBV15 and TRBJ1-1; TRBD1 is a possible D gene (5 bases). CDR3 size: 14 residues. Trimming left V 5 bases short and J 3 bases short, with 13 bases between. Germline V gene lookup returns CDR1 LNHNV and CDR2 YYDKDF (reference sequence). The variable domain in full, completed from reference TRBV15 and TRBJ1-1, reads DAMVIQNPRYQVTQFGKPVTLSCSQTLNHNVMYWYQQKSSQAPKLLFHYYDKDFNNEADTPDNFQSRRPNTSFCFLDIRSPGLGDTAMYLCATSPGAAHTEAFFGQGTRLTVV.

V usage is TRBV7-9 and J usage is TRBJ2-1, with TRBD2 identical over 7 bases. CDR3 length equals 14 residues. Germline V gives CDR1 SEHNR, CDR2 FQNEAQ (reference sequence). The J segment lost 6 bases and the V segment lost 0 bases, leaving 2 bases of the junction unmatched. This chain's CDR3 is CASSLAVAGNEQFF. The CDR3 DNA sequence: TGTGCCAGCAGCTTAGCAGTAGCGGGCAATGAGCAGTTCTTC.

The V gene is TRBV11-2, the J gene TRBJ2-7, with D possibly matching TRBD2 (6 bases). The CDR3 totals 13 residues. V lost 3 bases, J lost 1 base, and 7 bases lay in between. Per the germline V gene, CDR1 is SGHAT and CDR2 is FQNNGV. The CDR3 DNA reads as TGTGCCAGCAGCTTTGGGACTTCCTACGAGCAGTACTTC. Protein: CASSFGTSYEQYF.

The genes are TRBV4-1 and TRBJ2-5; D not resolved. Germline lookup yields CDR1 MGHRA and CDR2 YSYEKL. V lost 1 base and J 2 bases, leaving 5 bases between the germline ends. The length of the CDR3 is 13 residues. CDR3 loop: CASSQVKQETQYF. The CDR3 nucleotides are TGCGCCAGCAGCCAAGTTAAACAAGAGACCCAGTACTTC.

This chain connects TRBV5-1 to TRBJ2-7; 7 nucleotides match TRBD2. Germline V gene sequence: CDR1 SGHRS, CDR2 YFSETQ. V lost 0 bases and J lost 5; bases outside the gene matches: 5. The length of the CDR3 is 14 residues. This CDR3 is CASSLAQGGNEQYF. CDR3 bases: TGCGCCAGCAGCTTGGCGCAGGGAGGGAACGAGCAGTACTTC.

The chain employs TRBV5-8 and TRBJ1-1; D may be TRBD1 (6 bases). The V end was cut by 3 bases, the J end by 2 bases, with 17 bases between. The CDR3 runs 16 residues. The germline CDR1 and CDR2 sequences are SGHTS and YDEGEE. CDR3 sequence (DNA): TGTGCCAGCAGCTCACCGACAGGCGGAGGTAACACTGAAGCTTTCTTT. The encoded protein is CASSSPTGGGNTEAFF.

This chain connects TRBV10-3 to TRBJ2-7; 7 nucleotides match TRBD1. The CDR3 consists of 13 residues. The germline CDR1 and CDR2 sequences are ENHRY and SYGVKD. V lost 4 bases and J lost 3; bases outside the gene matches: 3. CDR3 loop: CAISAGQNYEQYF. The CDR3, as DNA: TGTGCCATCAGTGCGGGACAGAACTACGAGCAGTACTTC.

This clone appeared a single time. V gene TRBV11-2 combines with J gene TRBJ1-2; D is perhaps TRBD1 (5 bases). The CDR3 covers 15 residues. Germline V gene data show CDR1 as SGHAT and CDR2 as FQNNGV. Between the trimmed V and J ends, which lost 0 bases and 1 base, there was a span of 9 bases. The CDR3 here is CASSLDRGDNYGYTF. The CDR3 DNA is TGTGCCAGCAGCTTAGATCGGGGGGATAACTATGGCTACACCTTC.

The chain is built from TRBV27 and TRBJ2-3; 7 bases are shared with TRBD2. CDR1 MNHEY and CDR2 SMNVEV come from the germline V gene (reference sequence). Unmatched junction bases numbered 13, after V lost 4 bases and J lost 3 bases. CDR3 size: 17 residues. CDR3 residues: CASSYRQRDFATDTQYF. The CDR3, as DNA: TGTGCCAGCAGTTACCGCCAGCGGGACTTTGCGACAGATACGCAGTATTTT.